This T cell receptor (beta chain) came from a study of cytomegalovirus exposure and HLA in healthy donors (dated by TCRdb to about 2017). Study-level background: According to a later analysis, the roughly 130 validation repertoires were produced on the same platform as the roughly 600 repertoires of the first cohort. The aim of the study was to test whether cataloging public T cell receptors could identify signatures of past pathogen exposure. Along with the approximately 700-subject first cohort, a separate validation cohort of roughly 110 different subjects was used. The study combined high-throughput TCR immunosequencing, statistical association of individual TCRs with disease status, and machine learning to predict cytomegalovirus infection status.

The donors were included in the validation cohort of 100 to 150 subjects, a group kept apart from the roughly 670-subject first cohort. The library came from the immunoSEQ multiplex PCR assay. The study's own analysis went as follows. A statistical classification framework was built to diagnose cytomegalovirus status from the catalog of TCR beta chain sequences. Held by TCRdb, this immuneACCESS table contains in-frame sequences only and omits some clones. Under half of the omission traces to an unresolved V gene where checked; the cause of the rest is unknown. V, J and clone size were drawn from that table, and D and trimming were deduced from the DNA. The sample records roughly 250,000 clones, 75% to 90% of which are singletons. Clones ranked in the top ten supply around 1.2% of the sample. Concerning this clone itself: Which antigen it targets is not known. No quality values exist for individual bases; no much larger clone is one base distant.

The germline V gene provides CDR1 SGHAT and CDR2 FQNNGV. The CDR3, from cysteine to phenylalanine, totals 16 residues. The kept DNA is CDR3 alone, 48 bases in frame from the first base. The V end gives up 6 bases and the J end 4 bases, leaving 8 bases in the junction not matched to a gene. General findings and caveats noted by the study authors: A few of the identified cytomegalovirus-associated TCR beta chains were confirmed in vitro to be specific for cytomegalovirus antigens. A later analysis lacked HLA typing for the validation cohort, so it scored co-occurrence in that cohort across all 120 or so repertoires. A later analysis found that TCRs clustered in the first cohort also tended to co-occur in the 130 or so validation repertoires, with approximately 93% of cluster scores above 0. In both the original and validation cohorts, the classifier was reported to diagnose cytomegalovirus status with high specificity and sensitivity. The authors suggested that the approach could potentially be extended to other disease states and immunological phenotypes. Across donors, most TCR sequences were observed very rarely, whereas some public TCRs were present in many individuals. The study gave a list of 150 to 200 TCR beta chains associated with cytomegalovirus.

Sequenced input: PBMCs. The chain joins TRBV11-2 to TRBJ1-4, and TRBD1 matches 10 of the central bases. This TCR derives from a woman under 40 in good health and CMV-seropositive. The base sequence is TGTGCCAGCAGTCCGGGACAGGGGCTGAGTAATGAAAAACTGTTTTTT. It codes for CASSPGQGLSNEKLFF.